This T cell receptor (beta chain) originates from a study of blood T cell repertoires in COVID-19. Study information: Sites across the United States, Italy and Spain contributed samples from acute and convalescent COVID-19. T cells, B-cell-depleted T cells, or PBMCs provided the cDNA or gDNA that served as material.

Trimming cost V 1 base and J 0 bases, with 8 bases left between them. CDR1 is SGHRS, CDR2 YFSETQ, per germline. CDR3 length: 15 residues. Original processing notes: Reference gene primers were amplified, and this amplification served to estimate nucleated cell counts. The protocol was immunoSEQ multiplex PCR, while the TCRdb copy is restricted to in-frame clones and leaves out a portion. D and trimming come from the DNA, and the V and J calls and clone size come from that table. The profile shows around 82,000 clones, around nine tenths of them singletons. The source is a man at least 80 years old with COVID-19, enrolled during active disease. The specimen was peripheral blood. The V and J genes are TRBV5-1 and TRBJ1-5; TRBD1 is a possible D gene (5 bases). The DNA of the CDR3 is TGCGCCAGCAGCTTGACAGGAGCTAGCAATCAGCCCCAGCATTTT. This encodes CASSLTGASNQPQHF. The full variable domain, its missing parts supplied by reference TRBV5-1 and TRBJ1-5, is KAGVTQTPRYLIKTRGQQVTLSCSPISGHRSVSWYQQTPGQGLQFLFEYFSETQRNKGNFPGRFSGRQFSNSRSEMNVSTLELGDSALYLCASSLTGASNQPQHFGDGTRLSIL.